The table lists the clone carrying this TCR beta chain with many counts. TCRdb reanalysed the 5' RACE reads using MiXCR and keeps one entry per CDR3 protein. Among about 130,000 distinct CDR3 sequences listed, 8.9% were seen once. This specimen comes from a study of T cells after yellow fever vaccination. Germline values: CDR1 SGHNT, CDR2 YYREEE (reference sequence). The CDR3 extends over 11 amino acids. V was shortened by 4 bases and J by 10 bases, with 11 bases between the two germline ends. This specimen consisted of CD8+ T cells sorted from PBMCs, obtained on the day of the yellow fever booster vaccination. This TCR came from a man between 18 and 29 years old who received the YFV17D yellow fever vaccine. This chain connects TRBV5-4 to TRBJ1-2, with D perhaps matching TRBD1 (6 bases). The CDR3 coding sequence is TGTGCCAGCAGCGCCACAGGGTACTACACCTTC. The encoded protein is CASSATGYYTF.